This TCR beta chain comes out of a study of T cell repertoires in cytomegalovirus infection. Study as a whole: It was the public TCR beta signatures that indicated both CMV infection and matching HLA type.

General study points: Totalled public TCR beta family frequency picked out people who carried CMV plus the relevant HLA. Ex vivo responses were dominated by HLA-C-restricted CMV-specific TCR beta clonotypes.

Germline CDR1 reads SGHNT; CDR2 reads YENEEA. The CDR3 runs to 14 residues. V lost 0 bases and J 1 base, leaving 6 bases between the germline ends. From the reads, TCRdb called clonotypes with MiXCR, one entry per CDR3 protein. The profile shows around 130,000 distinct CDR3 sequences, roughly a quarter of them singletons. Details on this clonotype: The antigen remains unidentified.

This TCR derives from a human donor in good health (CMV status not recorded). Some clones in this sample may be carry-over from other donors' samples. The chain links TRBV11-3 to TRBJ1-1, with D uncertain. The sequenced material came from PBMCs, sequenced either directly or after in vitro stimulation (not recorded which). The DNA for the CDR3 is TGTGCCAGCAGCTTAGATGTGTCGAACACTGAAGCTTTCTTT. It specifies CASSLDVSNTEAFF.